Each of the 3 T cell receptor beta chains below was sequenced from the same sample in a study of T cells in Graves' hyperthyroidism and ophthalmopathy. It was RNA transcripts that yielded the amplified TCR beta CDR3 regions. Initially, a first-round RT-PCR of the TCR CDR3 employed the HTBI primer set. TCRdb called the multiplex PCR reads again in MiXCR, with one record for every CDR3 protein. The repertoire holds around 240,000 distinct CDR3 sequences, about 16% seen once, with about 30% in the top ten. The sample taken for sequencing was blood. The receptors here all came from a woman younger than 35 with Graves' ophthalmopathy.

Many counts were recorded for this clonotype. This sequence joins TRBV9 and TRBJ2-3; D is undetermined. The CDR3 loop spans 16 amino acids. The V end was cut by 3 bases, the J end by 2 bases, with 16 bases between. Germline V lookup: CDR1 SGDLS, CDR2 YYNGEE. CDR3 sequence: CASSAKTRANTDTQYF. The DNA for the CDR3 is TGTGCCAGCAGCGCTAAGACGAGAGCAAACACAGATACGCAGTATTTT.

Only a few counts were recorded for this clonotype. The V gene is TRBV2, the J gene TRBJ1-6; perhaps TRBD1 as D (5 bases). Germline V gene sequence: CDR1 SNHLY, CDR2 FYNNEI. The CDR3 is made up of 13 amino acids. Trimming took off 8 bases at V and 4 bases at J, with 9 bases between the two ends. In DNA, the CDR3 is TGTGCCAGCGCACAGGAATATAATTCACCCCTCCACTTT. This codes for CASAQEYNSPLHF.

Ten or more counts support this clonotype. The V call is TRBV28, the J call TRBJ2-2; 11 nucleotides agree with TRBD2. Germline-derived CDR1 and CDR2 are MDHEN and SYDVKM. This CDR3 contains 18 residues. J was trimmed by 3 bases and V by 7 bases; bases with no gene match: 13. CDR3 DNA sequence: TGTGCCAGCAACTACCTTGGGACTAGCGGTACTTACACCGGGGAGCTGTTTTTT. Protein: CASNYLGTSGTYTGELFF.